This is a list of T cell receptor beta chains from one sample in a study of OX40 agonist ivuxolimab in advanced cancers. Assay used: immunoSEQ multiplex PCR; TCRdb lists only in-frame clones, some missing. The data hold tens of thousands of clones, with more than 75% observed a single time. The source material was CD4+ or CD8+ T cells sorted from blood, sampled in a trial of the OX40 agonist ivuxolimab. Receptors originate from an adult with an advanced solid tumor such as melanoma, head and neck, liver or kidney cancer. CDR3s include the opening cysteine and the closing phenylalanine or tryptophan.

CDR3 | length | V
CASSLARYQETQYF | 14 | TRBV5-4
CASSPHFASGTQSEQYF | 17 | TRBV9
CASSPTGAGGYTF | 13 | TRBV4-1
CASSYYDRPNTEAFF | 15 | TRBV6-5
CASRALGENTEAFF | 14 | TRBV28
CASSPGATYEQYF | 13 | TRBV7-3
CASNLRDQPQHF | 12 | TRBV2
CASSIMETQYF | 11 | TRBV19
CASRKLSSYNEQFF | 14 | TRBV9
CASSGDRRNYGYTF | 14 | TRBV6-1
CASSHRLAGVYEQYF | 15 | TRBV7-6
CASSIDSGGNQPQHF | 15 | TRBV19
CASRGQGAQETQYF | 14 | TRBV10-1
CASSLVGQSANYGYTF | 16 | TRBV7-9
CASSVGGSRNLREQFF | 16 | TRBV9
CASSYSSGSPYEQYF | 15 | TRBV6-5
CASSSPYRRGFSGANVLTF | 19 | TRBV11-2
CASSVGPRAGRGEQYF | 16 | TRBV10-2
CASSYLTGTEAFF | 13 | TRBV6-6
CASSMAVPPAGYTF | 14 | TRBV19
CSVEGFTGMNTEAFF | 15 | TRBV29-1
CASSPKQGARGELFF | 15 | TRBV11-2
CASSLRQGGYTF | 12 | TRBV28
CASSAETTTDTQYF | 14 | TRBV2
CASSTSGGLETQYF | 14 | TRBV5-1
CSAQAGGVLTFF | 12 | TRBV29-1